These 27 T cell receptor beta chains came from one sample sequenced in a study of blood T cell repertoires in COVID-19. Here immunoSEQ multiplex PCR was the method, and the copy in TCRdb shows in-frame clones only, minus some. The table lists roughly 250,000 clones, about 82% of them singletons. The sequenced sample was peripheral blood. The receptor source for this set is a woman aged 55-69 years with active or convalescent COVID-19.

The V call is TRBV7-2, the J call TRBJ1-2, with a weak D call TRBD1 (6 bases). Germline V CDR1 and CDR2: SGHTA, FQGNSA. There are 14 residues in the CDR3. Trimming stripped 5 bases from V and 4 bases from J, with 14 bases between. This CDR3 reads CASSLQQGTYGYTF. In DNA, the CDR3 is TGTGCCAGCAGCCTCCAACAGGGTACCTATGGCTACACCTTC.

The J gene is TRBJ2-5, the V gene TRBV3-1 (or the pseudogene TRBV3-2); D gene uncertain. This CDR3 region has 17 residues. The germline gives CDR1 LGHDT, CDR2 YNNKEL (reference sequence). Trimming stripped 4 bases from V and 0 bases from J, with 18 bases between. The CDR3 is CASSPPPETDYQETQYF. CDR3 bases: TGTGCCAGCAGCCCACCCCCGGAAACAGATTACCAAGAGACCCAGTACTTC.

The V call is TRBV7-9, the J call TRBJ1-4; 9 bases match TRBD1. This CDR3 comprises 15 residues. Per germline, CDR1 SEHNR and CDR2 FQNEAQ (reference sequence). V gave up 5 bases and J gave up 8 bases; unmatched junction bases: 9. The CDR3 sequence is CASSPLQGAGEKLFF. DNA for the CDR3: TGTGCCAGCAGCCCCCTACAGGGGGCAGGGGAAAAACTGTTTTTT.

The rearrangement joins TRBV30 to TRBJ1-1; D unclear. V was trimmed by 0 bases and J by 0 bases, leaving 11 bases between them. Germline CDR1 GTSNPN, CDR2 SVGIG (reference sequence). This CDR3 region has 15 residues. The CDR3 sequence is CAWSVPRLLNTEAFF. The CDR3 nucleotides are TGTGCCTGGAGTGTACCCAGATTATTGAACACTGAAGCTTTCTTT.

This chain uses TRBV6-4 with TRBJ1-1; the D gene is possibly TRBD1 (6 bases). The CDR3 consists of 15 residues. Germline V lookup: CDR1 MRHNA, CDR2 SNTAGT. V dropped 0 bases and J dropped 11 bases, with 19 bases sitting between them. The CDR3 nucleotides are TGTGCCAGCAGTGACTCGGGGGGGGCCGTGTCTCGGGCTTTCTTT. This encodes CASSDSGGAVSRAFF.

The chain combines TRBV5-6 with TRBJ2-1, with no clear D. Per germline, CDR1 SGHDT and CDR2 YYEEEE. The V and J ends lost 1 base and 8 bases respectively, with 10 bases between them. The CDR3 totals 13 residues. The CDR3 nucleotides read TGTGCCAGCAGCTTGAGGCCCCGGGATGAGCAGTTCTTC. Amino acid sequence: CASSLRPRDEQFF.

The CDR3 spells CASSPARESNTGELFF. In DNA form, the CDR3 reads TGTGCCAGCTCACCCGCGAGGGAGTCGAACACCGGGGAGCTGTTTTTT. The V gene is TRBV18, the J gene TRBJ2-2; D might be TRBD2 (5 bases). The V gene lost 3 bases and the J gene lost 0 bases, with 11 bases spanning the gap. The CDR3 is 16 amino acids. In germline, CDR1 is KGHSH, CDR2 LQKENI.

The CDR3 bases are TGCAGCGTAAATTTGGGACAGGTACATGGCTACACCTTC. It specifies CSVNLGQVHGYTF. V is TRBV29-1 and J is TRBJ1-2, with 8 bases identical to TRBD1. V lost 6 bases and J lost 6; bases outside the gene matches: 9. CDR3 length equals 13 residues. Per germline, CDR1 SQVTM and CDR2 ANQGSEA.

A single count supports this clone. The rearrangement joins TRBV19 to TRBJ2-2; 12 bases are a match to TRBD2. V gave up 7 bases and J gave up 3 bases; unmatched junction bases: 3. Germline V gene sequence: CDR1 LNHDA, CDR2 SQIVND (reference sequence). The CDR3 consists of 15 residues. CDR3 amino acids: CASTSGGADTGELFF. The CDR3, as DNA: TGTGCCAGTACTAGCGGGGGGGCGGACACCGGGGAGCTGTTTTTT.

The chain couples TRBV18 to TRBJ2-7, with TRBD1 identical over 8 bases. The germline gives CDR1 KGHSH, CDR2 LQKENI. V trimming: 5 bases; J trimming: 6 bases; junction bases outside the gene matches: 3. The CDR3 is 12 residues long. The CDR3 nucleotides read TGTGCCAGCTCAGCCGACAGGGGCGAGCAGTACGTC. It specifies CASSADRGEQYV.

The V and J genes are TRBV19 and TRBJ2-1, with 9 nucleotides matching TRBD2. The CDR3 has 16 amino acids. Trimming cost V 5 bases and J 7 bases; bases outside gene matches: 12. CDR1 is LNHDA, CDR2 SQIVND, per germline (reference sequence). The chain's CDR3 is CASSPSVSGGTNEQFF. In DNA, the CDR3 is TGTGCCAGTAGTCCCTCGGTAAGCGGGGGGACAAATGAGCAGTTCTTC.

This sequence joins TRBV14 and TRBJ2-1; 14 bases are a match to TRBD2. This CDR3 has 16 residues. Unmatched junction bases numbered 8, after V lost 4 bases and J lost 9 bases. Germline V gene sequence: CDR1 SGHDN, CDR2 FVKESK. The CDR3 nucleotides are TGTGCCAGCAGCCCCTTGACTAGCGGGAGGGATTTTGAGCAGTTCTTC. Its translation is CASSPLTSGRDFEQFF.

The J gene is TRBJ1-4, the V gene TRBV5-1, with 7 bases matching TRBD1. The CDR3 has 15 residues. Trimming cost V 2 bases and J 6 bases; bases outside gene matches: 7. CDR1 SGHRS and CDR2 YFSETQ come from the germline V gene. CDR3 region: CASSFQGGGDEKLFF. CDR3 bases: TGCGCCAGCAGCTTCCAGGGGGGAGGAGATGAAAAACTGTTTTTT.

The J gene is TRBJ1-5, the V gene TRBV2; 9 nucleotides agree with TRBD1. CDR3 length: 15 amino acids. The germline V gene has CDR1 SNHLY and CDR2 FYNNEI. J gave up 5 bases and V 5 bases, and 7 bases lay outside the gene matches. CDR3 sequence: CASSPGQGRHQPQHF. The CDR3 coding sequence is TGTGCCAGCAGTCCGGGACAGGGTCGGCATCAGCCCCAGCATTTT.

This rearrangement joins TRBV5-1 to TRBJ2-3; 9 bases agree with TRBD1. Trimming took 4 bases from V and 5 from J; bases not matched to a gene: 11. Germline V gives CDR1 SGHRS, CDR2 YFSETQ. The CDR3 has 16 amino acids. CDR3 in DNA: TGCGCCAGCAGCCAACCCCGGGACAGGGTTGGAGATACGCAGTATTTT. It specifies CASSQPRDRVGDTQYF.

V gene TRBV7-2 combines with J gene TRBJ2-2, with 7 positions matching TRBD2. V was pared by 3 bases and J by 6 bases, with 1 base of the junction left unmatched. CDR1 is SGHTA, CDR2 FQGNSA, per germline. The CDR3 has 13 amino acids. The CDR3 DNA reads TGTGCCAGCAGCTTGGGGGGGGCCGGGGAGCTGTTTTTT. Translating it yields CASSLGGAGELFF.

Only one count was recorded for this clone. V gene TRBV7-9 combines with J gene TRBJ1-2; 8 bases match TRBD1. J gave up 4 bases and V 7 bases, and 8 bases lay outside the gene matches. Germline CDR1 and CDR2: SEHNR and FQNEAQ (reference sequence). This CDR3 is 14 amino acids long. CDR3 nucleotides: TGTGCCAGCACCAACAGGGGGTCGAGCTATGGCTACACCTTC. It yields the protein CASTNRGSSYGYTF.

This clone was detected only a few times. CDR3 sequence: CASSLGAGGSGEQYF. The CDR3 region has the DNA TGCGCCAGCAGCTTGGGCGCAGGGGGCTCCGGCGAGCAGTACTTC. The chain recombines TRBV5-1 with TRBJ2-7; the match to TRBD1 covers 8 bases. The CDR3 runs 15 residues. The germline gives CDR1 SGHRS, CDR2 YFSETQ. The trim removed 0 bases at V and 6 bases at J, leaving 8 bases unmatched.

The V and J genes are TRBV10-3 and TRBJ2-1; perhaps TRBD2 as D (6 bases). The CDR3 totals 17 residues. V was trimmed by 0 bases and J by 0 bases, leaving 12 bases between them. The germline V gene encodes CDR1 ENHRY and CDR2 SYGVKD. DNA of the CDR3: TGTGCCATCAGTGAGTCTCAGCGGGCCATCTCCTACAATGAGCAGTTCTTC. This sequence encodes CAISESQRAISYNEQFF.

The rearrangement joins TRBV18 to TRBJ1-1; D call uncertain. With 3 bases removed from V and 1 base from J, the gap between germline ends came to 9 bases. Looked up from germline, CDR1 is KGHSH and CDR2 is LQKENI. The CDR3 spans 14 residues. The CDR3: CASSPALQNTEAFF. The CDR3 DNA is TGTGCCAGCTCACCGGCTCTTCAGAACACTGAAGCTTTCTTT.

The rearrangement uses TRBV4-1 and TRBJ2-1; D possibly corresponds to TRBD2 (5 bases). CDR3 size: 16 residues. Germline V CDR1 and CDR2: MGHRA, YSYEKL. V dropped 0 bases and J dropped 9 bases, with 18 bases sitting between them. DNA for the CDR3: TGCGCCAGCAGCCAAGACCCATCCTTACGGGGTGGTGAGCAGTTCTTC. It specifies CASSQDPSLRGGEQFF.

This chain uses TRBV27 with TRBJ2-1, with D possibly being TRBD1 (6 bases). Trimming removed 7 bases from V and 7 bases from J, with 17 bases in between. Germline assignment: CDR1 MNHEY and CDR2 SMNVEV (reference sequence). This CDR3 contains 14 residues. The CDR3 sequence is CASTRGFSRNEQFF. The CDR3 region has the DNA TGTGCCAGCACCAGGGGTTTCTCTAGGAATGAGCAGTTCTTC.

This clone has just a few counts. The rearrangement uses TRBV2 and TRBJ2-1, with 11 bases identical to TRBD2. J lost 9 bases, V lost 8 bases, and 6 bases had no gene match. The CDR3 extends over 13 amino acids. The germline gives CDR1 SNHLY, CDR2 FYNNEI. The CDR3: CASGLAGGTEQFF. CDR3 coding DNA: TGTGCCAGCGGCCTAGCGGGAGGTACTGAGCAGTTCTTC.

The rearrangement links TRBV19 to TRBJ1-1; D gene ambiguous. The CDR3 length is 14 residues. The germline gives CDR1 LNHDA, CDR2 SQIVND (reference sequence). Between the trimmed V and J ends, which lost 7 bases and 0 bases, there was a span of 12 bases. The CDR3 loop is CASNVGGLNTEAFF. CDR3 nucleotides: TGTGCCAGTAATGTAGGAGGGCTGAACACTGAAGCTTTCTTT.

CDR3 nucleotides: TGTGCCAGCAGCCCCCCAAGGGGGGGGCAAGAGACCCAGTACTTC. Translated: CASSPPRGGQETQYF. The chain joins TRBV12-1 to TRBJ2-5; the table gives TRBD2 as D, unverified against the DNA. TRBV12-1 is tagged as a pseudogene. The CDR3 is 15 amino acids.

The V gene is TRBV29-1, the J gene TRBJ2-1, with D possibly matching TRBD1 (6 bases). From germline, CDR1 is SQVTM and CDR2 ANQGSEA. V dropped 8 bases and J dropped 4 bases, with 12 bases sitting between them. This CDR3 is 12 amino acids long. In nucleotides, the CDR3 is TGCAGCTGGGGGCAGCCGTACAATGAGCAGTTCTTC. It yields the protein CSWGQPYNEQFF.

The chain couples TRBV7-9 to TRBJ1-6; 8 bases are shared with TRBD1. Losses at the gene ends were 4 bases for V and 9 bases for J; bases not matched to a gene: 11. This CDR3 has 16 residues. The germline V gene encodes CDR1 SEHNR and CDR2 FQNEAQ (reference sequence). Here the CDR3 reads CASSSRRTGLGSPLHF. The CDR3 DNA reads TGTGCCAGCAGCTCCCGCCGGACAGGGTTGGGTTCACCCCTCCACTTT. The full variable domain, with the rest looked up from reference TRBV7-9 and TRBJ1-6, is DTGVSQNPRHKITKRGQNVTFRCDPISEHNRLYWYRQTLGQGPEFLTYFQNEAQLEKSRLLSDRFSAERPKGSFSTLEIQRTEQGDSAMYLCASSSRRTGLGSPLHFGNGTRLTVT.